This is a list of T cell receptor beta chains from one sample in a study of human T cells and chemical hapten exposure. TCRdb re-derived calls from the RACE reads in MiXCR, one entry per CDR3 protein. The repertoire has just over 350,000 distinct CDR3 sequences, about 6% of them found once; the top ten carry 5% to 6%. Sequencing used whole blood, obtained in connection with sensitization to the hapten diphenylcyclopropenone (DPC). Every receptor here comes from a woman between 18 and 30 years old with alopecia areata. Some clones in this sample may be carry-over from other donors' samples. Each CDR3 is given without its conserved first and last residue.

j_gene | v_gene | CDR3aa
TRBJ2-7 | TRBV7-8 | ASSSIALAGGREQY
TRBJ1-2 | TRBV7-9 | ASSLALDLVYGYT
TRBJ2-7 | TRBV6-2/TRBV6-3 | ASRISGSYEQY
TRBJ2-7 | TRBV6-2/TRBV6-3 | ASSQGSEQY
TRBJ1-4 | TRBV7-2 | ASSFYDSSEKLF
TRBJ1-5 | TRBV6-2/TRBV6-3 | ASSPQSLLDRVHQPQH
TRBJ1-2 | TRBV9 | ASSVDRGTGYGYT
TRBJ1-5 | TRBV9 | ASSGSPNQPQH
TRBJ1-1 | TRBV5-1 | ASSLVRGENTEAF
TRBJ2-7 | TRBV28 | ASSFSGNVEQY
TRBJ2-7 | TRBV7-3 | ASSSQGAYEQY
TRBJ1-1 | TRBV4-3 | ASSQDLGANTEAF
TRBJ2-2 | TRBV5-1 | ASTEQGGTGELF
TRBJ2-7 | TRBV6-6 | ASSHRGRSSYEQY
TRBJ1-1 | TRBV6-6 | ASRIKQGTEAF
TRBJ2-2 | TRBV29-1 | SVEQGGNTGELF
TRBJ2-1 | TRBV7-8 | ASSPIAGATLEQF
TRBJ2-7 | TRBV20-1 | SASHRGIEQY
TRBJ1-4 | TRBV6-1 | ASSERTTTNEKLF
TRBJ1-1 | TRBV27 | ASKGGPNTEAF
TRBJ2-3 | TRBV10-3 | AISDPLTSGGASTDTQY
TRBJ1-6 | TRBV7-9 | ASSFDRGSYNSPLH
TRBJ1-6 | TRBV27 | ASSFVKSPLH
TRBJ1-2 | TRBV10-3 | AISESVPGNYGYT
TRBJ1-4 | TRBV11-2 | ASSPLGGGEKLF
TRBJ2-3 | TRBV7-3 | ASSFGGSSTDTQY
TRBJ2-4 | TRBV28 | ASSLRGFRGRGAKNIQY
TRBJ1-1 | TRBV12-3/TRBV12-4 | ASSLFPTGANTEAF
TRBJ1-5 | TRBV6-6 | ASLGQTSNQPQH
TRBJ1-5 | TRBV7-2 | ASSLWGPVSNQPQH
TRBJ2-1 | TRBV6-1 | ASSDLGQNNEQF
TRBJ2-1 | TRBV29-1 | SVGLAGGDEQF
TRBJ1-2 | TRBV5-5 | ASSLESRLTYGYT
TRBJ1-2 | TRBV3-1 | ASSHGRGDYGYT
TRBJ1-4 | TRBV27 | ASSRGQGASNEKLF
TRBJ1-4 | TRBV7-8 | ASSLAMTGGGEKLF
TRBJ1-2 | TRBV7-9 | ASSSGQIGYT
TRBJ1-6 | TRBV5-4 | ASSPPGTINSPLH
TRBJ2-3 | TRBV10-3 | AISSLAGGQDTQY
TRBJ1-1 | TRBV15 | ATSREGSSTEAF
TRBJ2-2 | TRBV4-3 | ASSQNDGELF
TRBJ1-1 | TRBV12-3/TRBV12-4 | ASSLQSFGEAF
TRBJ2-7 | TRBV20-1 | SAPAQRGVTYEQY
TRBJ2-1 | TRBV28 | ASSLGAFSYNEQF
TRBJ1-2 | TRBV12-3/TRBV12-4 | ASSFGDGYT
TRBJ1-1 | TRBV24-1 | ATSDRPMNTEAF
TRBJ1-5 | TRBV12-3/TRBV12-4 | ASSGTANQPQH
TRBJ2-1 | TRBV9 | ASSVGQGPLYNEQF
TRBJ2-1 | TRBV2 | ASSEGIGTHYNEQF
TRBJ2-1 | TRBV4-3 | ASSQGAGGDYNEQF
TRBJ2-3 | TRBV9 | ASKGGRSTDTQY
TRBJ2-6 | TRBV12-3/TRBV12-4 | ASSLGLYVLT
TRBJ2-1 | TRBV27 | ASSAGPMYNEQF